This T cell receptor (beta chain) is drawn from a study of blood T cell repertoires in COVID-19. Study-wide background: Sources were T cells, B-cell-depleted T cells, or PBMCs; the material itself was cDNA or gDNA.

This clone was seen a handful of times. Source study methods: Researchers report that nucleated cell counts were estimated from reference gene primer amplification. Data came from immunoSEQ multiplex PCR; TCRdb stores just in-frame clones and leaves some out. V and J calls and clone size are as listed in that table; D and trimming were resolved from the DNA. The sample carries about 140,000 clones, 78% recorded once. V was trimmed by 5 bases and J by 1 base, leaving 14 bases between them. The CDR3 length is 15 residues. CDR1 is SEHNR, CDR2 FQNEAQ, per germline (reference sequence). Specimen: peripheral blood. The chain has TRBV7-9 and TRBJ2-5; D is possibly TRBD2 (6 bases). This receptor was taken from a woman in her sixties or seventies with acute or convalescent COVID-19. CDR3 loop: CASSGGIGVQETQYF. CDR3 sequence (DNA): TGTGCCAGCAGCGGGGGGATAGGAGTCCAAGAGACCCAGTACTTC.